A few counts support the clone carrying this TCR beta chain. This entry is derived from a study of blood T cell repertoires in COVID-19. Across the whole study: T cells, B-cell-depleted T cells, or PBMCs supplied cDNA or gDNA.

Some clones are missing from TCRdb's copy, which holds only in-frame ones; the method was immunoSEQ multiplex PCR. The profile shows around 50,000 clones, about 83% of them singletons. Germline V gene sequence: CDR1 SGDLS, CDR2 YYNGEE. V was cut by 2 bases and J by 4 bases, with 12 bases left in between. The CDR3 has 14 amino acids. The receptor was isolated from a human donor in a cohort sampled during active COVID-19. This chain joins TRBV9 and TRBJ1-1; D is ambiguous. The sequencing sample was made of peripheral blood. In nucleotides, the CDR3 is TGTGCCAGCAGCGTGCGCTTGGAGCGCACTGAAGCTTTCTTT. Translating gives CASSVRLERTEAFF.